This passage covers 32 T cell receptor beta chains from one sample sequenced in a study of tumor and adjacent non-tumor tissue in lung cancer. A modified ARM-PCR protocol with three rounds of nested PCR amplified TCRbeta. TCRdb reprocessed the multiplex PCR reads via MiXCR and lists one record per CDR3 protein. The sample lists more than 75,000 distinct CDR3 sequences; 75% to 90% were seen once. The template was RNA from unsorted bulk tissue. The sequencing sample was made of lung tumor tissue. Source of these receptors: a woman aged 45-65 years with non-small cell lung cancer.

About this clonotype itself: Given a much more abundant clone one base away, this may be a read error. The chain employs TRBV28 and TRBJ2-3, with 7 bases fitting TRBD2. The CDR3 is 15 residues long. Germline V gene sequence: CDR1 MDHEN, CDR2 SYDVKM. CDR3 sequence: CASSPPSGLTDTQCF. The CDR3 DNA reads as TGTGCCAGCAGTCCCCCTAGCGGACTCACAGATACGCAGTGTTTT. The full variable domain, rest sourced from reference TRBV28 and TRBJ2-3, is DVKVTQSSRYLVKRTGEKVFLECVQDMDHENMFWYRQDPGLGLRLIYFSYDVKMKEKGDIPEGYSVSREKKERFSLILESASTNQTSMYLCASSPPSGLTDTQCFGPGTRLTVL.

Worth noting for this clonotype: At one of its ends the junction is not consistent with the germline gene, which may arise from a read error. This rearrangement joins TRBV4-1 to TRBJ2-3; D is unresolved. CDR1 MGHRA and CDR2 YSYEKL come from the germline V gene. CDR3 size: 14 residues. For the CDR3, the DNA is TGCGCCAGCAGCCAAGCTGGGCGAACAGATACGCGGTATTTT. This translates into CASSQAGRTDTRYF.

CDR3 in DNA: TGTGCCAGCAGTTTTGACGGAGCTGCATTTGAAGCTTTCTTT. It specifies CASSFDGAAFEAFF. The gene calls are TRBV6-1 and TRBJ1-1; D call uncertain. This CDR3 comprises 14 residues. The germline V and J ends were trimmed by 5 bases and 7 bases, with 17 bases remaining between them. Germline assignment: CDR1 MNHNS and CDR2 SASEGT.

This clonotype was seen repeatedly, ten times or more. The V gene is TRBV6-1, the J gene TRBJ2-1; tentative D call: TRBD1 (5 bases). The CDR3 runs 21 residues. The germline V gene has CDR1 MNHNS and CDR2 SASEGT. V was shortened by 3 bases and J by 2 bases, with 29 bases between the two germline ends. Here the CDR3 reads CASSERRLDFLLSTAYNEQFF. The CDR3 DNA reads TGTGCCAGCAGTGAGCGCCGGTTAGACTTCTTACTCTCGACAGCCTACAATGAGCAGTTCTTC.

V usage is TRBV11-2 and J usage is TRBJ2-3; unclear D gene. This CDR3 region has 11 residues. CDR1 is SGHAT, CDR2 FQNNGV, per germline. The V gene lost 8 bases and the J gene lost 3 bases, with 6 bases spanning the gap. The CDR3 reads CASCHTDTQYF. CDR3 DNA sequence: TGTGCCAGCTGTCATACAGATACGCAGTATTTT. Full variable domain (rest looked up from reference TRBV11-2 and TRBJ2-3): EAGVAQSPRYKIIEKRQSVAFWCNPISGHATLYWYQQILGQGPKLLIQFQNNGVVDDSQLPKDRFSAERLKGVDSTLKIQPAKLEDSAVYLCASCHTDTQYFGPGTRLTVL.

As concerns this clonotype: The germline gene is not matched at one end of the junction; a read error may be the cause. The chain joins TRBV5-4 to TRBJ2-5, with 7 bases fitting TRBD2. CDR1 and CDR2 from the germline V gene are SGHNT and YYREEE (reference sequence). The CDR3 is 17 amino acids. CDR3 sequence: CASTSGTIGNLQETQCF. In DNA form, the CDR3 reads TGTGCCAGCACCTCCGGGACTATCGGGAACCTACAAGAGACCCAGTGCTTC.

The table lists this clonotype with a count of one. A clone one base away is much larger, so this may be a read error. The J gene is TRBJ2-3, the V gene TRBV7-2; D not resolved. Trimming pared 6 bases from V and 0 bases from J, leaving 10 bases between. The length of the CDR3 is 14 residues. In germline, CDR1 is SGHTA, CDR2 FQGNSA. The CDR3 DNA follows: TGTGCCAGCAGGCCAACCACTAGCACAGATACGCAGTATTTT. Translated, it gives CASRPTTSTDTQYF.

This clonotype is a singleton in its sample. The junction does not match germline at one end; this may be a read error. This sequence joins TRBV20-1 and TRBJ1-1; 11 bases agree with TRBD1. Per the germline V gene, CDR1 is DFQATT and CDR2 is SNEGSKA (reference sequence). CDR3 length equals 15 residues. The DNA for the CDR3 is TGCAGTGCGAAGGACAGGGGGCATGGGAACACTGAAGCTTCCTTT. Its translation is CSAKDRGHGNTEASF.

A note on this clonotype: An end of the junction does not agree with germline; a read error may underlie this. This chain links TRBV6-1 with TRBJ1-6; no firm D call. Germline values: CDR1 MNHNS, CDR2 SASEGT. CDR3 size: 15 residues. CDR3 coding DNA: TGTACCAGCAGTGAAGGTCCCAACAGTAGGACACCCCTCCACTTT. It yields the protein CTSSEGPNSRTPLHF.

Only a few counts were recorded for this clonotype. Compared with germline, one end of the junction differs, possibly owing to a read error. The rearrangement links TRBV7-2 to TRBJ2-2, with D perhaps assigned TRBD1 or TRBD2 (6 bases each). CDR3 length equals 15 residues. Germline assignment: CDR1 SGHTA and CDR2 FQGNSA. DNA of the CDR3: TGTGCCAGCAGCTTAGGAGGGGGGAACACCGGGGAGCCGTTTTTT. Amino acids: CASSLGGGNTGEPFF.

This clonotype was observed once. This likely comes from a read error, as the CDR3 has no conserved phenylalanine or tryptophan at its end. The CDR3 DNA is TGTGTCGGCAGCCAAGTTTACGGGAGAGGAGAGACCCAGTACTTA. Its translation: CVGSQVYGRGETQYL. This chain uses TRBV4-2 with TRBJ2-5; D is possibly TRBD2 (6 bases). Germline-derived CDR1 and CDR2 are LGHNA and YNFKEQ. The CDR3 extends over 15 amino acids.

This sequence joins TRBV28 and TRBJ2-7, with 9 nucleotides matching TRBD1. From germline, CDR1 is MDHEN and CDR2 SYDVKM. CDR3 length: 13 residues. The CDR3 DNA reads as TGTAACTCGACGGGGACAGGGCCCTACGAGCAGTACTTC. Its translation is CNSTGTGPYEQYF.

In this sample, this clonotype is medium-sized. The CDR3 nucleotides read TGCAGTGCTCCGAACATTAACTTTCAAGAGACCCAGTACTTC. Translation: CSAPNINFQETQYF. The rearrangement links TRBV20-1 to TRBJ2-5; D call uncertain. The germline V gene encodes CDR1 DFQATT and CDR2 SNEGSKA (reference sequence). The CDR3 extends over 14 amino acids. The germline V and J ends were trimmed by 5 bases and 2 bases, with 15 bases remaining between them.

CDR3 protein: CASRRGGLSGGELFF. CDR3 nucleotide sequence: TGTGCCAGCCGAAGGGGGGGGCTGTCGGGCGGGGAGCTGTTTTTT. This chain connects TRBV6-5 to TRBJ2-2; maybe TRBD2 (7 bases). Germline CDR1 is MNHEY and CDR2 is SVGAGI. V gave up 8 bases and J gave up 7 bases, with 20 bases separating them. The CDR3 totals 15 residues.

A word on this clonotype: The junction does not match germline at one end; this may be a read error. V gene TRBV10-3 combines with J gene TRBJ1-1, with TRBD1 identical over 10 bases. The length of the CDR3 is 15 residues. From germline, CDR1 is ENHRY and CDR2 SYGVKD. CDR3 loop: CVINTPGQGNTEVLF. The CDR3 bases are TGTGTCATCAACACTCCGGGACAGGGGAACACTGAAGTTTTATTT.

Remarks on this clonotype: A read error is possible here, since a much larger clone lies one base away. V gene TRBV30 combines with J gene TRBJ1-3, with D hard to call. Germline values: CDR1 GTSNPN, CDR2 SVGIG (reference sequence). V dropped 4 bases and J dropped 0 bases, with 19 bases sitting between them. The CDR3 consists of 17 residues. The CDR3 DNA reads TGTGCCTGGACTACCACCGAAAAATGGGGCTCTGGAAACACCATATATTTT. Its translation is CAWTTTEKWGSGNTIYF. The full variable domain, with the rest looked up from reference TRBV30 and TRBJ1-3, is SQTIHQWPATLVQPVGSPLSLECTVEGTSNPNLYWYRQAAGRGLQLLFYSVGIGQISSEVPQNLSASRPQDRQFILSSKKLLLSDSGFYLCAWTTTEKWGSGNTIYFGEGSWLTVV.

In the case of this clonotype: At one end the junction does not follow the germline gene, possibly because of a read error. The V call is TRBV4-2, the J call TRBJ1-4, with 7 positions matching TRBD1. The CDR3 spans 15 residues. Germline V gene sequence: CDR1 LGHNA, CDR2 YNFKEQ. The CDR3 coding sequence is TGTGCCAGCAGCCAAGTCCAGGGGGTCGGGGAAAAACTACTTTTT. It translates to CASSQVQGVGEKLLF.

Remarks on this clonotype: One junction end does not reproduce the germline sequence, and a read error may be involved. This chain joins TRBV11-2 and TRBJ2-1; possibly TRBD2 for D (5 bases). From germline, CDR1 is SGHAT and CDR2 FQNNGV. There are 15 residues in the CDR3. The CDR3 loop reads CARSFIAGGDNEHFF. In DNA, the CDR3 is TGTGCCCGCAGCTTTATAGCCGGAGGAGACAATGAGCACTTCTTC.

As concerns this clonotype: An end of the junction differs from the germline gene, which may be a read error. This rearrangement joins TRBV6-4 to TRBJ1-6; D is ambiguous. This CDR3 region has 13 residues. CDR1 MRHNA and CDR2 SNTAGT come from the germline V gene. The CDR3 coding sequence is TGTGCCAGCAGCTGGGATTTCGATTCACCCCTTCACTTT. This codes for CASSWDFDSPLHF.

The CDR3 reads CASSLRPDQHQHF. CDR3 bases: TGTGCCAGCAGCCTGCGGCCCGATCAGCATCAGCATTTT. The chain employs TRBV11-2 and TRBJ1-5, with unresolved D. V was cut by 5 bases and J by 13 bases, with 18 bases left in between. CDR1 and CDR2 (germline): SGHAT, FQNNGV. The CDR3 covers 13 residues.

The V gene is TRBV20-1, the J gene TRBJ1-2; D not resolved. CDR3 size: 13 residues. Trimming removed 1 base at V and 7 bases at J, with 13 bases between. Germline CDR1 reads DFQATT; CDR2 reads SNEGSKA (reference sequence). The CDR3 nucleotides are TGCAGTGCTAGAGTGCAAGGGAATAGTGGCTACACCTTC. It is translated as CSARVQGNSGYTF.

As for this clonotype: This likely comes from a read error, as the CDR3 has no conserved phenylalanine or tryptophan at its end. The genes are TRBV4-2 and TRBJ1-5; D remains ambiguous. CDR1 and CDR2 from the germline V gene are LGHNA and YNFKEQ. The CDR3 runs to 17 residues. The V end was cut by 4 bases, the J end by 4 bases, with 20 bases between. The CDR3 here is CASSLLWASETNQPQHY. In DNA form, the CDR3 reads TGTGCCAGCAGCCTCCTTTGGGCCAGTGAGACAAATCAGCCCCAGCATTAT.

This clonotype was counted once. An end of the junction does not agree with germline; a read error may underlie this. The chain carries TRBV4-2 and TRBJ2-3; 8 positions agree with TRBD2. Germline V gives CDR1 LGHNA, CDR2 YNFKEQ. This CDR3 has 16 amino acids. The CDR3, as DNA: TGTGCCAGCATCCAAGTGACTAGCGAGACCACAGATACGCAGTATTTT. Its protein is CASIQVTSETTDTQYF.

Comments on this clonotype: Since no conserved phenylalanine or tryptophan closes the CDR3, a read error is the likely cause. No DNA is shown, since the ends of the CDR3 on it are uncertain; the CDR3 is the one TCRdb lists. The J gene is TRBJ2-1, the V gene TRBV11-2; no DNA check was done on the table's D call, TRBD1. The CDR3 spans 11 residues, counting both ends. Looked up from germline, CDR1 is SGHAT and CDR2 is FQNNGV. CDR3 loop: CASNSGTIGFL.

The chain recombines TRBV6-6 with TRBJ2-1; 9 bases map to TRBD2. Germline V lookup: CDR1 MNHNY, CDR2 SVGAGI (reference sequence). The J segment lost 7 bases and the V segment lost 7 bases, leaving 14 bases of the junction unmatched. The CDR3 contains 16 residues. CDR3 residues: CASNLVRVAGENEQFF. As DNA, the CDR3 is TGTGCCAGCAACTTAGTAAGAGTAGCGGGAGAGAATGAGCAGTTCTTC.

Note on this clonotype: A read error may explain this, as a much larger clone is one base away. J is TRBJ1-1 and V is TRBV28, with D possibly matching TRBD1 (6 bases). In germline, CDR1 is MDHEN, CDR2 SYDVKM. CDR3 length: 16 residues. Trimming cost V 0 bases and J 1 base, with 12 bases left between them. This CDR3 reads CASSLWTGARNTEAFF. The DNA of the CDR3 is TGTGCCAGCAGTTTATGGACAGGAGCCAGGAACACTGAAGCTTTCTTT.

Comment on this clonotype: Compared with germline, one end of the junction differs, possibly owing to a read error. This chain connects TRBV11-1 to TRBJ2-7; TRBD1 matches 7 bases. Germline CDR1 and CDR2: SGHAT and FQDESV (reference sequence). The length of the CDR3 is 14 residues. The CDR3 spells CASNHWDSSNELYF. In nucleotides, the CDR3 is TGTGCCAGCAACCACTGGGACAGCTCCAACGAGCTGTACTTC. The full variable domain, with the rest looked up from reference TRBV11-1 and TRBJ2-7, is EAEVAQSPRYKITEKSQAVAFWCDPISGHATLYWYRQILGQGPELLVQFQDESVVDDSQLPKDRFSAERLKGVDSTLKIQPAELGDSAMYLCASNHWDSSNELYFGPGTRLTVT.

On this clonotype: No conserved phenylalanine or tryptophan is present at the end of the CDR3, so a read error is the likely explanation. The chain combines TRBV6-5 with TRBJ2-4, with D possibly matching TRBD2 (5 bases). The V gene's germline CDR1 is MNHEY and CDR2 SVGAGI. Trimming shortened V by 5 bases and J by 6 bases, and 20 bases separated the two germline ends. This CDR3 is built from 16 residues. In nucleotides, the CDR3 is TGTGCCAGCAGTACCACTCATTCACAAGGGAGAAACATTCAGTACCTC. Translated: CASSTTHSQGRNIQYL.

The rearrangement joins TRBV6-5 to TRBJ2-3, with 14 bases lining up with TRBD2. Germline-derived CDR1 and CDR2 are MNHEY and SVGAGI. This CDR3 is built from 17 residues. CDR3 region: CVSSKRLAGGLTDTQYF. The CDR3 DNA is TGTGTCAGTAGTAAAAGACTAGCGGGAGGGCTAACAGATACGCAGTATTTT.

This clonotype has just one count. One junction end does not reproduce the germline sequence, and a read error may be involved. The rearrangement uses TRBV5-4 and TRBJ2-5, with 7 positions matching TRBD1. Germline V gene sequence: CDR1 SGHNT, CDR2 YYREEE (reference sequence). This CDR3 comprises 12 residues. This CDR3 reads CASSRGQETQYF. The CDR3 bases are TGTGCCAGCAGTAGGGGGCAAGAGACCCAATACTTC.

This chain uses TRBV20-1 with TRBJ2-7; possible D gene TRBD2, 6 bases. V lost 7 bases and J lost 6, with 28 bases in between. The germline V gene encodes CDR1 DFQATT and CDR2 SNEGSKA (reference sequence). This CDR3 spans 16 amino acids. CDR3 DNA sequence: TGCAGTGTGAGGAGGTTTGGGGTCCGGGACGGGAGCGAGCAGTACTTC. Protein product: CSVRRFGVRDGSEQYF.

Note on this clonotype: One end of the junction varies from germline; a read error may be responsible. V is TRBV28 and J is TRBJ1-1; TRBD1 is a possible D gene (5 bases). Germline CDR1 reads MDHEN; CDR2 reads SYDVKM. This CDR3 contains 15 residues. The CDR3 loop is CASIPTGRRNAEAFF. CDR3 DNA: TGTGCCAGCATCCCGACGGGACGGAGGAACGCTGAAGCTTTCTTT.